This passage covers 22 T cell receptor beta chains from one sample sequenced in a study of blood T cell repertoires in COVID-19. Generated by immunoSEQ multiplex PCR, the TCRdb table keeps only in-frame clones and is missing some. The sample contains 95,000 to 100,000 clones, roughly nine tenths of which appear only once. The sample comprised peripheral blood. These receptors were obtained from a man aged 45 to 65 with acute or convalescent COVID-19.

This rearrangement joins TRBV6-2 or TRBV6-3 to TRBJ2-1; 11 positions agree with TRBD2. This CDR3 is built from 15 residues. V was clipped by 0 bases and J by 9 bases; unmatched bases: 4. Per the germline V gene, CDR1 is MNHEY and CDR2 is SVGEGT. The CDR3 loop is CASSYSGLAGGEQFF. For the CDR3, the DNA is TGTGCCAGCAGTTACTCGGGGCTAGCGGGGGGTGAGCAGTTCTTC.

The table lists this clone with a count of one. One end of the junction fails to match germline, which may point to a read error. The V and J genes are TRBV27 and TRBJ1-6; 7 bases line up with TRBD1. The CDR3 loop spans 14 amino acids. Germline V gene data show CDR1 as MNHEY and CDR2 as SMNVEV (reference sequence). CDR3 sequence reads: CASSPAGRDRYSYF. DNA of the CDR3: TGTGCCAGCAGTCCCGCGGGCCGGGACAGATATAGTTACTTT.

This clone appeared once. The J gene is TRBJ1-4, the V gene TRBV19, with unresolved D. The V and J ends lost 7 bases and 3 bases respectively, with 9 bases between them. CDR1 and CDR2 from the germline V gene are LNHDA and SQIVND (reference sequence). The CDR3 extends over 13 amino acids. Written as DNA, the CDR3 is TGTGCCAGTAAGTGGCGGGCTAATGAAAAACTGTTTTTT. As protein: CASKWRANEKLFF.

The J gene is TRBJ2-7, the V gene TRBV2, with D perhaps TRBD1 (6 bases). Germline CDR1 is SNHLY and CDR2 is FYNNEI. The length of the CDR3 is 13 residues. Trimming pared 2 bases from V and 4 bases from J, leaving 9 bases between. This CDR3 reads CASSEQGLYEQYF. The CDR3 DNA is TGTGCCAGCAGTGAACAGGGGCTATACGAGCAGTACTTC. The variable domain in full, with the rest retrieved from reference TRBV2 and TRBJ2-7, is EPEVTQTPSHQVTQMGQEVILRCVPISNHLYFYWYRQILGQKVEFLVSFYNNEISEKSEIFDDQFSVERPDGSNFTLKIRSTKLEDSAMYFCASSEQGLYEQYFGPGTRLTVT.

The V call is TRBV6-7, the J call TRBJ2-1, with 7 bases fitting TRBD2. TRBV6-7 is identified as an open reading frame with a role that is uncertain. The trim removed 2 bases at V and 2 bases at J, leaving 3 bases unmatched. The CDR3 is 15 amino acids. CDR3: CASSYGEGPYNEQFF. Here the CDR3 DNA reads TGTGCCAGCAGTTACGGGGAGGGTCCCTACAATGAGCAGTTCTTC.

This clone was picked up one time. Here the CDR3 DNA reads TGTGCCAGCAGCTTAGATTGGGCAGCTTCAAGTTACGAGCAGTACTTC. This sequence encodes CASSLDWAASSYEQYF. The rearrangement links TRBV11-2 to TRBJ2-7; D unresolved. Trimming removed 0 bases at V and 4 bases at J, with 16 bases between. CDR1 and CDR2 from the germline V gene are SGHAT and FQNNGV. The CDR3 loop spans 16 amino acids.

The rearrangement links TRBV21-1 to TRBJ2-3; the table's D call, TRBD2, was not checked against the DNA. TRBV21-1 is a pseudogene. This CDR3 is 17 amino acids long. This CDR3 is CASSKHPSGTSTDTQYF. The CDR3 DNA reads as TGTGCCAGCAGCAAACACCCTAGCGGAACAAGCACAGATACGCAGTATTTT.

The rearrangement uses TRBV7-7 and TRBJ1-3; tentatively, D is TRBD1 (5 bases). The germline V and J ends were trimmed by 5 bases and 0 bases, with 14 bases remaining between them. This CDR3 has 16 residues. Per the germline V gene, CDR1 is SSHAT and CDR2 is FNYEAQ (reference sequence). CDR3 sequence: CASSPGLLSSGNTIYF. The DNA for the CDR3 is TGTGCCAGCAGCCCGGGACTGTTGAGCTCTGGAAACACCATATATTTT.

The chain combines TRBV19 with TRBJ2-5, with 7 bases matching TRBD2. The CDR3 extends over 13 amino acids. Germline V gene lookup returns CDR1 LNHDA and CDR2 SQIVND (reference sequence). Trimming took 8 bases from V and 5 from J; bases not matched to a gene: 8. CDR3 region: CASREGGVETQYF. The CDR3 nucleotides are TGTGCCAGTCGCGAGGGAGGGGTGGAGACCCAGTACTTC.

The chain links TRBV18 to TRBJ1-4; 8 positions match TRBD1. J lost 5 bases, V lost 6 bases, and 8 bases had no gene match. This CDR3 contains 15 residues. CDR1 KGHSH and CDR2 LQKENI come from the germline V gene. CDR3 residues: CASSGSRTGNEKLFF. The DNA for the CDR3 is TGTGCCAGCTCCGGGTCTCGGACAGGGAATGAAAAACTGTTTTTT. Supplemented by reference TRBV18 and TRBJ1-4, the full variable domain reads NAGVMQNPRHLVRRRGQEARLRCSPMKGHSHVYWYRQLPEEGLKFMVYLQKENIIDESGMPKERFSAEFPKEGPSILRIQQVVRGDSAAYFCASSGSRTGNEKLFFGSGTQLSVL.

The V call is TRBV7-9, the J call TRBJ1-2; D possibly corresponds to TRBD1 (5 bases). The germline CDR1 and CDR2 sequences are SEHNR and FQNEAQ (reference sequence). CDR3 length: 14 amino acids. Between the trimmed V and J ends, which lost 4 bases and 4 bases, there was a span of 13 bases. The DNA of the CDR3 is TGTGCCAGCAGCTCGGACATTGCCATCTATGGCTACACCTTC. Translation: CASSSDIAIYGYTF. The full variable domain, with the rest looked up from reference TRBV7-9 and TRBJ1-2, is DTGVSQNPRHKITKRGQNVTFRCDPISEHNRLYWYRQTLGQGPEFLTYFQNEAQLEKSRLLSDRFSAERPKGSFSTLEIQRTEQGDSAMYLCASSSDIAIYGYTFGSGTRLTVV.

The chain is built from TRBV15 and TRBJ1-6, with D perhaps TRBD1 (6 bases). V lost 1 base, J lost 9 bases, and 16 bases lay in between. CDR3 length: 16 residues. The germline CDR1 and CDR2 sequences are LNHNV and YYDKDF (reference sequence). CDR3: CATSRGDTSLLSPLHF. The CDR3 coding sequence is TGTGCCACCAGCAGAGGGGACACTTCCCTTCTTTCACCCCTCCACTTT.

The chain is built from TRBV29-1 and TRBJ2-3; D might be TRBD1 (6 bases). Per germline, CDR1 SQVTM and CDR2 ANQGSEA. The V end lost 0 bases, the J end lost 7 bases, and 11 bases lay between the germline ends. This CDR3 is 13 amino acids long. The CDR3 reads CSVEEGGRNTQYF. CDR3 nucleotides: TGCAGCGTTGAAGAAGGGGGTAGGAATACGCAGTATTTT.

The rearrangement joins TRBV10-3 to TRBJ1-1, with D possibly being TRBD1 (6 bases). CDR3 length: 15 residues. Germline V lookup: CDR1 ENHRY, CDR2 SYGVKD. V lost 7 bases to trimming and J lost 0 bases, with 15 bases between them. CDR3 nucleotides: TGTGCCATCAACCCCCGGGACACCATGAACACTGAAGCTTTCTTT. It codes for CAINPRDTMNTEAFF.

The chain uses TRBV4-1 and TRBJ1-2; D is possibly TRBD1 (5 bases). V was cut by 1 base and J by 0 bases, with 12 bases left in between. The CDR3 extends over 16 amino acids. From germline, CDR1 is MGHRA and CDR2 YSYEKL. Here the CDR3 DNA reads TGCGCCAGCAGCCAAGTGGGGCAGCGTTCTAACTATGGCTACACCTTC. Residues: CASSQVGQRSNYGYTF.

This clone was seen a handful of times. Here the CDR3 reads CASSLSGLLNEQFF. DNA for the CDR3: TGTGCCAGCAGCTTGTCGGGACTCCTGAATGAGCAGTTCTTC. This chain joins TRBV5-4 and TRBJ2-1, with D perhaps matching TRBD2 (6 bases). Trimming removed 1 base from V and 7 bases from J, with 12 bases in between. Germline V gene sequence: CDR1 SGHNT, CDR2 YYREEE (reference sequence). This CDR3 contains 14 residues.

The rearrangement joins TRBV6-2 or TRBV6-3 to TRBJ1-2, with TRBD1 matching 8 bases. After removal of 2 bases from V and 5 bases from J, the junction contained 10 bases not matched to a gene. The germline CDR1 and CDR2 sequences are MNHEY and SVGEGT. This CDR3 contains 16 residues. CDR3 amino acids: CASSYPTDRVGYGYTF. As DNA, the CDR3 is TGTGCCAGCAGTTACCCTACGGACAGGGTTGGATATGGCTACACCTTC.

In nucleotides, the CDR3 is TGTGCCAGCAGCCAGAGTTCCGGGACAGGGGGTCCAGATACGCAGTATTTT. This sequence encodes CASSQSSGTGGPDTQYF. The genes are TRBV4-2 and TRBJ2-3; 11 bases line up with TRBD1. With 3 bases clipped from V and 4 bases from J, the junction kept 9 bases outside the gene matches. Germline V gene data show CDR1 as LGHNA and CDR2 as YNFKEQ. This CDR3 contains 17 residues.

The chain is built from TRBV6-5 and TRBJ1-4; unclear D gene. Trimming left V 6 bases short and J 7 bases short, with 12 bases between. The CDR3 runs to 13 residues. Germline loops: CDR1 MNHEY, CDR2 SVGAGI. As DNA, the CDR3 is TGTGCCAGCAGAGGAGGGCCAACTGAAAAACTGTTTTTT. It yields the protein CASRGGPTEKLFF.

This clone was detected once. The CDR3 DNA reads TGTGCCAGCAGCGCAGGAGGTGGGATTAGCAATCAGCCCCAGCATTTT. It encodes CASSAGGGISNQPQHF. This chain uses TRBV7-9 with TRBJ1-5; no firm D call. CDR1 and CDR2 (germline): SEHNR, FQNEAQ (reference sequence). V was cut by 5 bases and J by 0 bases, with 14 bases left in between. This CDR3 comprises 16 residues.

This clone was counted once. The J gene is TRBJ2-7, the V gene TRBV28; 9 bases are a match to TRBD1. Trimming at V came to 8 bases and at J to 5 bases, leaving 13 bases not matched to a gene. This CDR3 is 15 amino acids long. The germline CDR1 and CDR2 sequences are MDHEN and SYDVKM. DNA for the CDR3: TGTGCCAGCTCCGACCCGGACAGGGGAACCCACGAGCAGTACTTC. As protein: CASSDPDRGTHEQYF.

The chain employs TRBV5-4 and TRBJ1-6, with TRBD1 identical over 7 bases. The CDR3 extends over 15 amino acids. V gave up 0 bases and J gave up 5 bases; unmatched junction bases: 2. CDR1 and CDR2 from the germline V gene are SGHNT and YYREEE (reference sequence). CDR3 protein: CASSLGDRNNSPLHF. CDR3 bases: TGTGCCAGCAGCTTGGGGGACAGAAATAATTCACCCCTCCACTTT. Using reference TRBV5-4 and TRBJ1-6 for the parts outside the CDR3, the full variable domain is ETGVTQSPTHLIKTRGQQVTLRCSSQSGHNTVSWYQQALGQGPQFIFQYYREEENGRGNFPPRFSGLQFPNYSSELNVNALELDDSALYLCASSLGDRNNSPLHFGNGTRLTVT.